This is a list of T cell receptor beta chains from one sample in a study of T cells in Graves' hyperthyroidism and ophthalmopathy. From the multiplex PCR reads, TCRdb called clonotypes with MiXCR, one entry per CDR3 protein. The sample has some 620,000 distinct CDR3 sequences; about a sixth are singletons. Material for sequencing was blood. The receptor source for this set is a woman between 25 and 40 years old with Graves' hyperthyroidism. Each CDR3 is given with its conserved first and last residue.

v_call	j_call	cdr3_aa
TRBV29-1	TRBJ2-3	CSVPTTSGINFAGTDTQYF
TRBV13	TRBJ2-7	CASSLRASSAYEQYF
TRBV19	TRBJ1-6	CASSNGPSTPLHF
TRBV18	TRBJ1-1	CASSPPRQGAPEAFF
TRBV24-1	TRBJ2-2	CATRGNTGELFF
TRBV28	TRBJ1-2	CASSFPRQGRHGYTF
TRBV19	TRBJ2-1	CASSTTSGGTEQFF
TRBV3-1	TRBJ2-3	CASSRTLVQDTQYF
TRBV6-1	TRBJ1-3	CASNRDRPFSGNTIYF
TRBV4-2	TRBJ2-2	CASSHRLQWQDNTGELFF